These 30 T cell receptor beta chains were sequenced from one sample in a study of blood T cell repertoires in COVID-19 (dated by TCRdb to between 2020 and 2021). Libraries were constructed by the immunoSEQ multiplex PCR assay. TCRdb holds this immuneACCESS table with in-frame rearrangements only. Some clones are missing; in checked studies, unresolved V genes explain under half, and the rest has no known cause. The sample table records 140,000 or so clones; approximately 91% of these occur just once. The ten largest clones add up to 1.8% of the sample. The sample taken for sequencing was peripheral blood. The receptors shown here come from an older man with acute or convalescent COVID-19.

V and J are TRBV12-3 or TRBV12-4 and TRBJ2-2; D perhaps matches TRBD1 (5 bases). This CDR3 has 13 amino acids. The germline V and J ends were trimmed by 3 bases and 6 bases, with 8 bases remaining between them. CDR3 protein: CASSFQGAGELFF. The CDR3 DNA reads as TGTGCCAGCAGTTTCCAGGGTGCCGGGGAGCTGTTTTTT.

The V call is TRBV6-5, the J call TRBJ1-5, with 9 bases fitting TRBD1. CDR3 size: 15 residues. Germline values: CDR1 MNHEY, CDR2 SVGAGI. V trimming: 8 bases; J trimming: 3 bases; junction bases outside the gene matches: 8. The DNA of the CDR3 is TGTGCCAGCGCTCGAGACAGGGGGTCCAATCAGCCCCAGCATTTT. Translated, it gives CASARDRGSNQPQHF.

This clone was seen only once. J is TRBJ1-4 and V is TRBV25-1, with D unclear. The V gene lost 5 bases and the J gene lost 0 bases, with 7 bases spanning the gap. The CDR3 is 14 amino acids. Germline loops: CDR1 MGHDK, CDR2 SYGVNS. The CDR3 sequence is CASSRGATNEKLFF. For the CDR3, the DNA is TGTGCCAGCAGTAGAGGAGCAACTAATGAAAAACTGTTTTTT.

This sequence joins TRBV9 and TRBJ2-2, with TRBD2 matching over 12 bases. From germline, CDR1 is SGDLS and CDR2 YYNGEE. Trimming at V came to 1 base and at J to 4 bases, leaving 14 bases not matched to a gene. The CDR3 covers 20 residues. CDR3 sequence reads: CASSVTLRASGGAGTGELFF. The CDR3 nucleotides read TGTGCCAGCAGCGTAACCCTTCGGGCTAGCGGGGGGGCCGGCACCGGGGAGCTGTTTTTT.

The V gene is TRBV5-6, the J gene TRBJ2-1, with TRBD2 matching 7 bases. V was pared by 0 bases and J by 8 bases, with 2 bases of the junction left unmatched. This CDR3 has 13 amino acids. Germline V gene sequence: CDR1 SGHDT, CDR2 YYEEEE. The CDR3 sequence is CASSLAGRDEQFF. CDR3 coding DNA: TGTGCCAGCAGCTTGGCAGGGAGGGATGAGCAGTTCTTC.

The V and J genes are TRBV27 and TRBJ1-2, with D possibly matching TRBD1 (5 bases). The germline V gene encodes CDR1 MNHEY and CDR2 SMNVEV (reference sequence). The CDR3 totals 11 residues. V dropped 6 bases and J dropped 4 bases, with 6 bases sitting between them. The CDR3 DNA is TGTGCCAGCAGCGACAGCTATGGCTACACCTTC. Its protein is CASSDSYGYTF.

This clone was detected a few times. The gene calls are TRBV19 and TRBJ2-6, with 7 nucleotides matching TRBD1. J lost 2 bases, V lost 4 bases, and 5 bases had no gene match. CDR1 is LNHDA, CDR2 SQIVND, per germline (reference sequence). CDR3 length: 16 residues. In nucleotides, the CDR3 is TGTGCCAGTAGTACCTTTCAGGGGGCTGGGGCCAACGTCCTGACTTTC. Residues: CASSTFQGAGANVLTF.

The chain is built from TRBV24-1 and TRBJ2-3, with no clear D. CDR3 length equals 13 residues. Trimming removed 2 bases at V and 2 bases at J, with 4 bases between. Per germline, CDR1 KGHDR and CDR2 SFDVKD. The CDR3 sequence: CATSDSITDTQYF. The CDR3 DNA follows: TGTGCCACCAGTGATTCCATCACAGATACGCAGTATTTT.

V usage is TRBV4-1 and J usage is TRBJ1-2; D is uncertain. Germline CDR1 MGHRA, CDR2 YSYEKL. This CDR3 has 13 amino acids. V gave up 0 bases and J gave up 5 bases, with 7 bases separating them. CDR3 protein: CASSQEGRYGYTF. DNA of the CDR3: TGCGCCAGCAGCCAAGAAGGGAGATATGGCTACACCTTC.

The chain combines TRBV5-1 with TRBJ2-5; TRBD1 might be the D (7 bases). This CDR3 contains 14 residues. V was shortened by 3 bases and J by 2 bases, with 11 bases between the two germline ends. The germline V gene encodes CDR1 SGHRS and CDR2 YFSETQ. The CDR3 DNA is TGCGCCAGCAGCTGGGGGGACAGACAAGAGACCCAGTACTTC. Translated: CASSWGDRQETQYF.

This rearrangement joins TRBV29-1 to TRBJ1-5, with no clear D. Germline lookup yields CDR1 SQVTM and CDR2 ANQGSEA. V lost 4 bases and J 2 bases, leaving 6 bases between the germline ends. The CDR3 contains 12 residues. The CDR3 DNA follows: TGCAGCGTTGTCTTTGGCAATCAGCCCCAGCATTTT. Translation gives CSVVFGNQPQHF.

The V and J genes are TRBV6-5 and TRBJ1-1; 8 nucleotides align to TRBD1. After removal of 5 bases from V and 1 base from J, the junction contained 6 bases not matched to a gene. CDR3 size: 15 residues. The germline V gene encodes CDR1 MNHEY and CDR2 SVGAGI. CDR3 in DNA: TGTGCCAGCAGTAATGTTGGACAGGGGAACACTGAAGCTTTCTTT. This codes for CASSNVGQGNTEAFF.

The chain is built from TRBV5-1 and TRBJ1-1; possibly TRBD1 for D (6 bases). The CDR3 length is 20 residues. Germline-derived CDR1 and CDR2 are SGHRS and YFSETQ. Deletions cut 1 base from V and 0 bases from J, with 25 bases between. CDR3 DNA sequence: TGCGCCAGCAGCTTGTTCGGGCAGGGGTCGGTTATCTTCATGAACACTGAAGCTTTCTTT. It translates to CASSLFGQGSVIFMNTEAFF.

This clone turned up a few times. Written as DNA, the CDR3 is TGTGCCAGCAGTTACGCTGACAGAAGCTATGGCTACACCTTC. Its protein is CASSYADRSYGYTF. V gene TRBV6-5 combines with J gene TRBJ1-2; a weak D match, TRBD1 (5 bases). The V gene lost 2 bases and the J gene lost 4 bases, with 11 bases spanning the gap. The CDR3 length is 14 residues. The germline CDR1 and CDR2 sequences are MNHEY and SVGAGI.

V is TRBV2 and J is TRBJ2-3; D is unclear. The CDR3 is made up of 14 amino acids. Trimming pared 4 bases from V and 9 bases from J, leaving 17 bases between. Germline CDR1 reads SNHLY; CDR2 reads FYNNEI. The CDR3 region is CASSANLGPNTQYF. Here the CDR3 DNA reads TGTGCCAGCAGTGCAAACCTCGGTCCGAACACGCAGTATTTT.

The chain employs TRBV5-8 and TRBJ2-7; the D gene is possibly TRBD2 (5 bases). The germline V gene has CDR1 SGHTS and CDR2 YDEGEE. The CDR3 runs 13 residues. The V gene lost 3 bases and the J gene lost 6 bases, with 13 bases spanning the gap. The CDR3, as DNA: TGTGCCAGCAGCTCGGGGAGCCGTCGCGAGCAGTACTTC. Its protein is CASSSGSRREQYF. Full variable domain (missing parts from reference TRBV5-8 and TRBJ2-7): EAGVTQSPTHLIKTRGQQATLRCSPISGHTSVYWYQQALGLGLQFLLWYDEGEERNRGNFPPRFSGRQFPNYSSELNVNALELEDSALYLCASSSGSRREQYFGPGTRLTVT.

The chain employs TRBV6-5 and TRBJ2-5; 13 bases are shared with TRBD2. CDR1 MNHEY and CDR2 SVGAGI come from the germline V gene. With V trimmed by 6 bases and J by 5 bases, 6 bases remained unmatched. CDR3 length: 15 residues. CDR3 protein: CASSLGLAGEETQYF. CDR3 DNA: TGTGCCAGCAGCTTAGGACTAGCGGGAGAGGAGACCCAGTACTTC.

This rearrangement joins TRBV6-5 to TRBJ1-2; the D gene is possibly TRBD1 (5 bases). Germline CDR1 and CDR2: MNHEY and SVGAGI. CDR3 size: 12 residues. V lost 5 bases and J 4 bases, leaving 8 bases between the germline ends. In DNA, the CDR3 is TGTGCCAGCAGTCCAGGGTTCTATGGCTACACCTTC. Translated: CASSPGFYGYTF.

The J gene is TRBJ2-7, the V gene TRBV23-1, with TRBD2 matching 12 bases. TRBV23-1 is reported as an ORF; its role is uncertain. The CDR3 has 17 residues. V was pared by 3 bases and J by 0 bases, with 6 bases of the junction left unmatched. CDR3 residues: CASSHTSGRLISYEQYF. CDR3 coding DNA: TGCGCCAGCAGTCACACTAGCGGGAGGCTCATCTCCTACGAGCAGTACTTC.

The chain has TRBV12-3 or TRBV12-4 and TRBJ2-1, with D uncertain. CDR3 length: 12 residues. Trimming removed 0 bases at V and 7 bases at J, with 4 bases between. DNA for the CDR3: TGTGCCAGCAGTTTAGCTCGTAATGAGCAGTTCTTC. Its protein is CASSLARNEQFF.

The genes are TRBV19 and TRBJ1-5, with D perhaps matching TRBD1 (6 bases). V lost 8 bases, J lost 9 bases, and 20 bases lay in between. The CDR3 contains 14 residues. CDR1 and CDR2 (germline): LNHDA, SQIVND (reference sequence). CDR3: CASRLGHGELPQHF. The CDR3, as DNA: TGTGCCAGTCGGCTGGGACACGGAGAGCTGCCCCAGCATTTT. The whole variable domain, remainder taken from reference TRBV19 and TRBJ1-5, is DGGITQSPKYLFRKEGQNVTLSCEQNLNHDAMYWYRQDPGQGLRLIYYSQIVNDFQKGDIAEGYSVSREKKESFPLTVTSAQKNPTAFYLCASRLGHGELPQHFGDGTRLSIL.

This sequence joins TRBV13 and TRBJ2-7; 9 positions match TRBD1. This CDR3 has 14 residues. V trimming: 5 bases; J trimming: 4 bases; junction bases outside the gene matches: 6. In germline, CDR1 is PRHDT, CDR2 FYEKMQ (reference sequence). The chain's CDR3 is CASSRGQGVYEQYF. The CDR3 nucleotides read TGTGCCAGCAGCCGGGGACAGGGAGTTTACGAGCAGTACTTC.

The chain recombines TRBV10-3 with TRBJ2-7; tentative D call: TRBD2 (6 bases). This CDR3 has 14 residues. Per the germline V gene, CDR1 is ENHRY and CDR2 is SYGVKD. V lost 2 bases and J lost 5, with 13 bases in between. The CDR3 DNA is TGTGCCATCAGTGAGGGCGGCAGGGAGGACGAGCAGTACTTC. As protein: CAISEGGREDEQYF.

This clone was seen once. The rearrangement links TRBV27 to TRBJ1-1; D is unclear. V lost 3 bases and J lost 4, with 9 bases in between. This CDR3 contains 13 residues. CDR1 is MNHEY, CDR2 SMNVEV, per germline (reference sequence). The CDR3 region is CASSLRETTEAFF. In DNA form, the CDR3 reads TGTGCCAGCAGTTTGAGGGAAACCACTGAAGCTTTCTTT.

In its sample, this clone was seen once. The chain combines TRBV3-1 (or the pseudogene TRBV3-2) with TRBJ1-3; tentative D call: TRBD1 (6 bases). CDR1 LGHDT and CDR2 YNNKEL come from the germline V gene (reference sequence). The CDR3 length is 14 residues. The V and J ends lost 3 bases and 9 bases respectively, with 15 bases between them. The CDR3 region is CASSQGLGRGTIYF. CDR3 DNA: TGTGCCAGCAGCCAGGGGTTAGGCAGGGGCACCATATATTTT.

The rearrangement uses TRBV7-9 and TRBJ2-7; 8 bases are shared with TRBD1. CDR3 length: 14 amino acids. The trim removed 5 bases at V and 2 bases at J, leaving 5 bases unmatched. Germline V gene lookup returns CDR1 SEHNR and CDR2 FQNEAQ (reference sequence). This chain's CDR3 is CASSPDRAAYEQYF. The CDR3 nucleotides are TGTGCCAGCAGCCCGGACAGGGCCGCCTACGAGCAGTACTTC.

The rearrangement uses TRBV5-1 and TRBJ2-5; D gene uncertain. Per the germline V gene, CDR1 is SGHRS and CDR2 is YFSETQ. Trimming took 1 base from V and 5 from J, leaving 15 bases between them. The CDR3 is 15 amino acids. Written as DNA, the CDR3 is TGCGCCAGCAGCTTGCGTCCAGGCCCCCCGGAGACCCAGTACTTC. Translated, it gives CASSLRPGPPETQYF.

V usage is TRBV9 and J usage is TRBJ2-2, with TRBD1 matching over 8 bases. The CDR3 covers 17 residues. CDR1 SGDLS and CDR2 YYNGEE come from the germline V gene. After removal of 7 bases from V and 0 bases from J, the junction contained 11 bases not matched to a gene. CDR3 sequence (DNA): TGTGCCAGCGGCGGGACAGGCTCCCGCGCGAACACCGGGGAGCTGTTTTTT. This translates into CASGGTGSRANTGELFF. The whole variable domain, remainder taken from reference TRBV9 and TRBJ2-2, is DSGVTQTPKHLITATGQRVTLRCSPRSGDLSVYWYQQSLDQGLQFLIQYYNGEERAKGNILERFSAQQFPDLHSELNLSSLELGDSALYFCASGGTGSRANTGELFFGEGSRLTVL.

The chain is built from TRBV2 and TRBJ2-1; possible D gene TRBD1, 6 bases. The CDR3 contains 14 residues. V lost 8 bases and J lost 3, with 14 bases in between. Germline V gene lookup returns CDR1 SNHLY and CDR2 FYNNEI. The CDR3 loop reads CASGGQADYNEQFF. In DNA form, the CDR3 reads TGTGCCAGCGGGGGACAAGCTGACTACAATGAGCAGTTCTTC. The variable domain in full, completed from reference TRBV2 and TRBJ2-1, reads EPEVTQTPSHQVTQMGQEVILRCVPISNHLYFYWYRQILGQKVEFLVSFYNNEISEKSEIFDDQFSVERPDGSNFTLKIRSTKLEDSAMYFCASGGQADYNEQFFGPGTRLTVL.

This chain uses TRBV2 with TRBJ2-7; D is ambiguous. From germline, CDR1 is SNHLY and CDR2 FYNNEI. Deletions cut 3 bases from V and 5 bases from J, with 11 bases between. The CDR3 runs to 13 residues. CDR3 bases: TGTGCCAGCAGTGAGAGGATCCGAGACGAGCAGTACTTC. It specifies CASSERIRDEQYF.